The 18 T cell receptor delta chains below all came from one sample that was sequenced in a study of γδ T cells in repeated Plasmodium falciparum infection. Flow sorting of PBMC yielded separate Vgamma9/Vdelta2+ and Vdelta2-negative gammadelta T cell populations for bulk repertoire analysis. With CATT, TCRdb re-called clones from the multiplex PCR reads. The repertoire holds tens of thousands of delta-chain clones, 0.98% seen once, with around 9.6% in the top ten. Sequencing used gamma-delta T cells from blood. The receptors shown here come from a pool of human donors (malaria-infected and uninfected, not separated).

This clone was counted only a few times. A read error is likely here: a far larger clone is one base away. Distinct nucleotide sequences in the sample also encode this CDR3. CDR3: CALGLPLGSLRYTDKLIF. The CDR3 nucleotides are TGTGCTCTTGGGCTCCCCCTGGGCTCTCTACGGTACACCGATAAACTCATCTTT. V is TRDV1 and J is TRDJ1; weak D call: TRDD3 (5 bases). TCRdb gives no J gene; it was assigned here by matching the DNA to germline. V was cut by 5 bases and J by 0 bases, with 22 bases left in between. The germline gives CDR1 TSWWSYY, CDR2 QGS. CDR3 length: 18 residues.

This clone was seen more than once but under ten times. The TCRdb record carries a much larger clone's protein, which differs from this DNA's translation at residue 3; a read error is the likely cause, and the protein listed here is the DNA translation. The chain couples TRDV1 to TRDJ1; 10 bases agree with TRDD3. TCRdb records no J gene; here it was assigned by comparing the DNA to germline. The CDR3 sequence is 27 residues long. Germline lookup yields CDR1 TSWWSYY and CDR2 QGS. The CDR3 loop reads CAPGDTTSNDSTYLFSYWGMLGDKLIF. The CDR3 nucleotides are TGTGCTCCTGGGGACACCACCTCCAACGATAGTACCTACCTCTTCTCCTACTGGGGGATGTTGGGCGATAAACTCATCTTT.

About this clone: TCRdb assigns this DNA the protein of a much larger clone, which departs from its translation at residue 13; this likely reflects a read error, and the protein shown comes from translating the DNA. This sequence joins TRDV1 and TRDJ1; D remains ambiguous. Trimming removed 1 base at V and 0 bases at J, with 30 bases between. This CDR3 is 22 amino acids long. From germline, CDR1 is TSWWSYY and CDR2 QGS. The CDR3 sequence is CALGEPYYVGPITTPYTDKLIF. DNA for the CDR3: TGTGCTCTTGGGGAACCTTACTACGTGGGTCCCATCACTACGCCATACACCGATAAACTCATCTTT.

This clone came up a few times. This probably arose from a read error, given a far larger clone one base away. The identical CDR3 is also encoded by other nucleotide sequences in the sample. The rearrangement links TRAV38-2/DV8 to TRDJ1; 10 bases are shared with TRDD3. The J gene, not given by TCRdb, was assigned here from a germline match of the nucleotide sequence. Germline V lookup: CDR1 TSESDYY, CDR2 QEAYKQQN. There are 20 residues in the CDR3. In DNA, the CDR3 is TGCGCGCCCATGGGGCTCCCGGACTGGGGGATGTACCTGTACACCGATAAACTCATCTTT. It codes for CAPMGLPDWGMYLYTDKLIF.

As regards this clone: The TCRdb protein, from a much larger clone, departs from this DNA's translation at residue 15, likely by read error; the protein shown derives from the DNA. There is no J gene call, but TRDV2 is given as the V gene; whether TRDD3, the table's D call, matches the DNA was not checked. The CDR3 length is 17 residues. The germline gives CDR1 GEAIGNYY, CDR2 EKD. CDR3 residues: CACDTVTGGSHTDKPIF. CDR3 DNA sequence: TGTGCCTGTGACACGGTCACTGGGGGTTCCCACACCGATAAACCCATCTTT.

In regard to this clone: This probably arose from a read error, given a far larger clone one base away. Other nucleotide sequences from this sample produce the same CDR3. The chain carries TRAV38-2/DV8 and TRDJ1; TRDD3 might be the D (6 bases). TCRdb leaves out the J gene; it was filled in here by matching the DNA to germline. CDR1 TSESDYY and CDR2 QEAYKQQN come from the germline V gene. The CDR3 totals 16 residues. V was shortened by 10 bases and J by 0 bases, with 22 bases between the two germline ends. The CDR3 here is CAPGFGGYPYTDKLIF. The CDR3 bases are TGTGCTCCCGGATTTGGGGGGTATCCGTACACCGATAAACTCATCTTT.

A remark on this clone: TCRdb assigns this DNA the protein of a much larger clone, which departs from its translation at residue 6; this likely reflects a read error, and the protein shown comes from translating the DNA. J is TRDJ1 and V is TRDV2; the D gene is possibly TRDD2 (5 bases). Germline matching of the DNA provided the J gene here, since TCRdb leaves it blank. V was shortened by 3 bases and J by 2 bases, with 18 bases between the two germline ends. The germline V gene has CDR1 GEAIGNYY and CDR2 EKD. The CDR3 runs 16 residues. The CDR3 sequence is CACDSPGPTGTDKLIF. CDR3 in DNA: TGTGCCTGTGACTCCCCGGGGCCTACCGGGACCGATAAACTCATCTTT.

This clone was detected only a few times. This DNA translates differently at residues 7 and 14 from the TCRdb protein, which is that of a much larger clone; a read error is likely, and the protein shown is the DNA's own translation. This sequence joins TRDV2 and TRDJ1; TRDD3 matches 11 bases. The germline CDR1 and CDR2 sequences are GEAIGNYY and EKD. CDR3 length: 19 residues. Trimming removed 0 bases from V and 4 bases from J; junction bases left unmatched: 15. The CDR3 DNA follows: TGTGCCTGTGACACCGGGATGTGGGGGATACGCGGGTACATCGATAAACTCATCTTT. The encoded protein is CACDTGMWGIRGYIDKLIF.

This clone has a handful of counts. The protein given by TCRdb reflects a much larger clone and differs at residue 15 from this DNA's translation, likely from a read error; the protein shown is the DNA's translation. The chain has TRDV1 and TRDJ1; D unresolved. TCRdb gives no J gene; it was assigned here by matching the DNA to germline. Germline CDR1 is TSWWSYY and CDR2 is QGS. This CDR3 region has 23 residues. V was clipped by 2 bases and J by 0 bases, with 34 bases between them. The chain's CDR3 is CALGEDPSPLYKSFPPYTDKLIF. The CDR3 nucleotides are TGTGCTCTTGGGGAAGACCCGTCCCCTCTCTATAAGTCATTCCCCCCGTACACCGATAAACTCATCTTT.

A word on this clone: Given a far larger clone just one base away, this is likely a sequencing read error. Additional DNA sequences in this sample encode the identical CDR3. The chain joins TRDV1 to TRDJ1, with TRDD3 identical over 11 bases. TCRdb gives no J gene; it was assigned here by matching the DNA to germline. The J segment lost 0 bases and the V segment lost 0 bases, leaving 24 bases of the junction unmatched. Per germline, CDR1 TSWWSYY and CDR2 QGS. The CDR3 runs to 24 residues. The CDR3 spells CALGELRSYLLRTGGYIHTDKLIF. DNA of the CDR3: TGTGCTCTTGGGGAACTCAGATCCTACCTCCTTCGTACTGGGGGATATATTCACACCGATAAACTCATCTTT.

This clone has just a few counts. TCRdb assigns this DNA the protein of a much larger clone, which departs from its translation at residue 5; this likely reflects a read error, and the protein shown comes from translating the DNA. The chain recombines TRDV1 with TRDJ3; maybe TRDD3 (8 bases). No J gene is reported in TCRdb; it was inferred here by comparing the DNA with germline. Trimming took off 4 bases at V and 0 bases at J, with 34 bases between the two ends. This CDR3 region has 25 residues. Germline values: CDR1 TSWWSYY, CDR2 QGS. The CDR3 nucleotides are TGTGCTCTTGGGGGACTTCCTCATTCCTACCTGGGGATACTTAGAAGCTCCTGGGACACCCGACAGATGTTTTTC. Translated, it gives CALGGLPHSYLGILRSSWDTRQMFF.

This clone was seen a few times. A read error is the likely source, as a far larger clone sits one nucleotide away. This same CDR3 is encoded by further DNA sequences in the sample. This chain uses TRDV2 with TRDJ1, with 9 bases identical to TRDD3. Germline assignment: CDR1 GEAIGNYY and CDR2 EKD. The CDR3 is made up of 24 amino acids. The trim removed 0 bases at V and 6 bases at J, leaving 34 bases unmatched. CDR3 loop: CACDTLAPSPTAGGSYTDGHKLIF. The CDR3 DNA sequence: TGTGCCTGTGACACCCTGGCCCCCTCTCCTACGGCTGGGGGATCGTACACCGATGGGCATAAACTCATCTTT.

This clone was found a few times. This DNA translates differently at residue 4 from the TCRdb protein, which is that of a much larger clone; a read error is likely, and the protein shown is the DNA's own translation. V usage is TRDV1 and J usage is TRDJ1, with 7 bases aligning to TRDD3. TCRdb leaves out the J gene; it was filled in here by matching the DNA to germline. The CDR3 sequence is 22 residues long. Germline values: CDR1 TSWWSYY, CDR2 QGS. The CDR3 sequence: CALRELGLERWIRERYTDKLIF. The DNA of the CDR3 is TGTGCTCTTAGGGAACTCGGGCTCGAACGATGGATACGCGAACGATACACCGATAAACTCATCTTT.

This clone was seen a handful of times. Since a far larger clone is one base different, this is likely a read error. This sample includes further DNA sequences coding for the same CDR3. The chain has TRDV2 and TRDJ1; TRDD3 matches at 8 bases. The J gene, absent from TCRdb, was called here by matching the DNA to germline. J was trimmed by 0 bases and V by 0 bases; bases with no gene match: 11. The CDR3 runs to 18 residues. Germline V gene lookup returns CDR1 GEAIGNYY and CDR2 EKD. In DNA, the CDR3 is TGTGCCTGTGACACCGTCGCACTGGGGGCACGGTACACCGATAAACTCATCTTT. Its translation: CACDTVALGARYTDKLIF.

This clone was seen a handful of times. For this DNA, TCRdb reports the protein of a much larger clone, which diverges at residue 10, most likely from a read error; the protein presented here is translated directly from the DNA. This chain uses TRDV1 with TRDJ1, with TRDD3 identical over 12 bases. Germline V gene sequence: CDR1 TSWWSYY, CDR2 QGS. V was clipped by 0 bases and J by 0 bases; unmatched bases: 32. The CDR3 is made up of 27 amino acids. CDR3 protein: CALGELVRGMYTKRTGGYLRHTDKLIF. The CDR3 region has the DNA TGTGCTCTTGGGGAACTTGTAAGAGGGATGTATACGAAACGTACTGGGGGATACTTAAGGCACACCGATAAACTCATCTTT.

This clone was detected a few times. The protein TCRdb gives is from a much larger clone and does not agree with this DNA's translation at residue 10, likely a read error; the protein shown here comes from the DNA. V gene TRDV2 combines with J gene TRDJ1; possibly TRDD3 for D (5 bases). Looked up from germline, CDR1 is GEAIGNYY and CDR2 is EKD. The germline V and J ends were trimmed by 3 bases and 0 bases, with 34 bases remaining between them. This CDR3 comprises 22 residues. The CDR3 coding sequence is TGTGCCTGTGACCCCATTTTGGCTGGGAACCCTAGTAGGGTCTTCGACACCGATAAACTCATCTTT. It yields the protein CACDPILAGNPSRVFDTDKLIF.

This clone turned up a few times. TCRdb assigns this DNA the protein of a much larger clone, which departs from its translation at residue 9; this likely reflects a read error, and the protein shown comes from translating the DNA. J is TRDJ1 and V is TRDV1; D ambiguous. The J gene, absent from TCRdb, was called here by matching the DNA to germline. This CDR3 has 16 amino acids. Germline V gives CDR1 TSWWSYY, CDR2 QGS. V shed 0 bases and J shed 1 base, with 12 bases lying between them. In DNA, the CDR3 is TGTGCTCTTGGGGAACTAGGGTGCGCTGGCACCGATAAACTCATCTTT. It encodes CALGELGCAGTDKLIF.

This clone has a count of ten or more. The TCRdb protein, from a much larger clone, departs from this DNA's translation at residue 13, likely by read error; the protein shown derives from the DNA. This chain connects TRDV1 to TRDJ1; 9 positions agree with TRDD3. Germline matching of the DNA provided the J gene here, since TCRdb leaves it blank. Looked up from germline, CDR1 is TSWWSYY and CDR2 is QGS. There are 20 residues in the CDR3. The J segment lost 0 bases and the V segment lost 3 bases, leaving 17 bases of the junction unmatched. The CDR3 is CALGDQFPAWGIYYTDKLIF. The CDR3 DNA follows: TGTGCTCTTGGGGACCAGTTTCCTGCGTGGGGGATATATTACACCGATAAACTCATCTTT.